Given below is one T cell receptor beta chain in context. How the authors handled the data: For nucleated cells, counts were estimated from reference gene primer amplification. Assay used: immunoSEQ multiplex PCR; TCRdb lists only in-frame clones, some missing. For V, J and clone size, that table is used; D and trimming come from the DNA. The data show roughly 350,000 clones, about 90% seen once. Seattle patient enrollment occurred during active infection, with longitudinal follow-up thereafter. CDR1 is LGHDT and CDR2 is YNNKEL in the germline V gene (reference sequence). The CDR3 totals 15 residues. Trimming removed 1 base from V and 0 bases from J, with 7 bases in between. This sample stems from a study of blood T cell repertoires in COVID-19. The wider study: Acute-phase and convalescent COVID-19 samples originated in the United States, Italy and Spain.

This TCR was recovered from a woman in her fifties or sixties with COVID-19, enrolled during active disease. Sequencing input: peripheral blood. This chain uses TRBV3-1 (or the pseudogene TRBV3-2) with TRBJ1-3, with D unresolved. In DNA form, the CDR3 reads TGTGCCAGCAGCCAAGGTTACAGCTCTGGAAACACCATATATTTT. This sequence encodes CASSQGYSSGNTIYF.